These T cell receptor beta chains were read from a single sample in a study of beta chain features in type 1 diabetes. Sequencing used immunoSEQ multiplex PCR; TCRdb keeps in-frame clones, though not all of them. The repertoire has about 340,000 clones, 13% of them found once; the top ten carry about 0.016%. Specimen: naive CD4+ T cells from blood. All receptors come from a woman under 30 with type 1 diabetes. CDR3s include the opening cysteine and the closing phenylalanine or tryptophan. Each record gives: V gene, J gene, clone size, D gene, CDR3 protein, CDR3 DNA. A D gene is named only where the DNA matches it firmly. Part of the rows lack a size; the others show once, few, many or a class for expanded clones.

>TRBV7-2|TRBJ2-2|.|TRBD2
CASSFGAGGPDGELFF
TGTGCCAGCAGCTTTGGCGCGGGAGGGCCGGACGGGGAGCTGTTTTTT
>TRBV29-1|TRBJ1-5|few|.
CSVAVGRNQPQHF
TGCAGCGTTGCGGTGGGGCGCAATCAGCCCCAGCATTTT
>TRBV19|TRBJ2-7|few|TRBD2
CASSITSSGNTYEQYF
TGTGCCAGTAGTATAACATCCAGCGGGAATACCTACGAGCAGTACTTC
>TRBV5-6|TRBJ1-1|.|TRBD1
CASSLGYRGQAFF
TGTGCCAGCAGCCTCGGGTACAGGGGGCAAGCTTTCTTT
>TRBV9|TRBJ2-2|few|TRBD2
CASSAGGLANTGELFF
TGTGCCAGCAGCGCGGGGGGACTAGCGAACACCGGGGAGCTGTTTTTT
>TRBV5-4|TRBJ2-1|.|TRBD2
CASSPGGLGREGSYNEQFF
TGTGCCAGCAGTCCAGGGGGATTGGGGCGGGAGGGCTCCTACAATGAGCAGTTCTTC
>TRBV5-1|TRBJ2-4|few|TRBD2
CASSPKPGLAGVYIQYF
TGCGCCAGCAGTCCGAAACCGGGACTAGCGGGAGTATACATTCAGTACTTC
>TRBV29-1|TRBJ2-3|few|.
CSWGGASTDTQYF
TGCAGCTGGGGGGGGGCTAGCACAGATACGCAGTATTTT
>TRBV7-9|TRBJ2-3|.|TRBD2
CASLFEAGGSTDTQYF
TGTGCCAGCCTCTTTGAAGCGGGAGGGAGCACAGATACGCAGTATTTT
>TRBV2|TRBJ2-3|.|TRBD2
CASRGTSVGTQYF
TGTGCCAGCAGGGGGACTAGCGTCGGTACGCAGTATTTT
>TRBV7-9|TRBJ2-2|few|.
CASSSPRTASNTGELFF
TGTGCCAGCAGCTCCCCGAGGACAGCTAGCAACACCGGGGAGCTGTTTTTT